Listed here are 24 T cell receptor beta chains from one sample, sequenced in a study of regulatory T cells in long-lasting Graves disease. Sample time point: persistent/refractory GD, antithyroid drugs over 5 years with positive TRAb. With RNA extracted from PBMCs as input, the TCR library was made. HTBI primers from iRepertoire and Arm-PCR of CDR3 regions yielded the TCR beta libraries. MiXCR, run by TCRdb on the multiplex PCR reads, gives a single entry per CDR3 protein. The sample carries around 400,000 distinct CDR3 sequences, about 23% recorded once. The sample in question was peripheral blood mononuclear cells (PBMCs), obtained when the disease was refractory, from a patient treated with antithyroid drugs. These receptors came from a woman in her forties with Graves disease.

This clonotype was seen at least ten times. This chain connects TRBV28 to TRBJ2-4; D uncertain. CDR1 and CDR2 (germline): MDHEN, SYDVKM. V gave up 2 bases and J gave up 1 base, with 9 bases separating them. There are 15 residues in the CDR3. In DNA, the CDR3 is TGTGCCAGCAGTTTAAAGGCCGCTGCCAAAAACATTCAGTACTTC. It is translated as CASSLKAAAKNIQYF.

The V gene is TRBV3-1, the J gene TRBJ2-2, with TRBD2 identical over 15 bases. The CDR3 runs to 18 residues. The junction had 3 bases not matched to a gene; V was cut back by 3 bases and J by 1 base. The germline CDR1 and CDR2 sequences are LGHDT and YNNKEL (reference sequence). The CDR3 is CASSQGLAGGGNTGELFF. The CDR3 DNA reads TGTGCCAGCAGCCAGGGACTAGCGGGAGGAGGGAACACCGGGGAGCTGTTTTTT. The full variable domain, with the rest looked up from reference TRBV3-1 and TRBJ2-2, is DTAVSQTPKYLVTQMGNDKSIKCEQNLGHDTMYWYKQDSKKFLKIMFSYNNKELIINETVPNRFSPKSPDKAHLNLHINSLELGDSAVYFCASSQGLAGGGNTGELFFGEGSRLTVL.

In this sample, this clonotype turned up a few times. In DNA, the CDR3 is TGTGCCAGCAGCCCCGTGGGACTAGCGAGAAATGAGCAGTTCTTC. Amino acids: CASSPVGLARNEQFF. The rearrangement joins TRBV2 to TRBJ2-1; 10 positions agree with TRBD2. The germline CDR1 and CDR2 sequences are SNHLY and FYNNEI. The length of the CDR3 is 15 residues. J gave up 7 bases and V 6 bases, and 9 bases lay outside the gene matches.

Note on this clonotype: Mismatch with germline at one junction end may stem from a read error. V and J are TRBV7-6 and TRBJ2-7; D not certain. The CDR3 is 13 residues long. Germline V gene sequence: CDR1 SGHVS, CDR2 FNYEAQ. CDR3 nucleotides: TGTGCCAGCAGCTTAGCAGGGATGGAGACCCAGTGCTTC. Encoded protein: CASSLAGMETQCF.

The chain has TRBV19 and TRBJ1-2; weak D call: TRBD1 (5 bases). The CDR3 length is 13 residues. Per the germline V gene, CDR1 is LNHDA and CDR2 is SQIVND (reference sequence). V was cut by 2 bases and J by 3 bases, with 7 bases left in between. The CDR3 sequence: CASSITRDYGYTF. DNA of the CDR3: TGTGCCAGTAGTATAACCAGGGACTATGGCTACACCTTC.

This chain joins TRBV9 and TRBJ1-5; a weak D match, TRBD1 (6 bases). Per germline, CDR1 SGDLS and CDR2 YYNGEE. V was clipped by 2 bases and J by 5 bases, with 8 bases between them. This CDR3 has 13 residues. This CDR3 is CASSVAGDQPQHF. The CDR3 nucleotides read TGTGCCAGCAGCGTTGCAGGGGATCAGCCCCAGCATTTT.

To note about this clonotype: This likely came from a read error, as a far larger clone is one base away. Since the CDR3 does not end with the conserved phenylalanine or tryptophan, this likely comes from a read error. The V and J genes are TRBV6-2 or TRBV6-3 and TRBJ1-1; tentative D call: TRBD1 (6 bases). The V gene lost 7 bases and the J gene lost 7 bases, with 16 bases spanning the gap. The CDR3 runs to 13 residues. The germline V gene has CDR1 MNHEY and CDR2 SVGEGT. The CDR3 nucleotides read TGTGCCAGCACGGGACAACTGGGTGATGAAGCTTTCTCT. Translation gives CASTGQLGDEAFS.

The gene calls are TRBV7-9 and TRBJ2-5; tentative D call: TRBD1 (5 bases). V was trimmed by 1 base and J by 5 bases, leaving 14 bases between them. Germline V gene data show CDR1 as SEHNR and CDR2 as FQNEAQ (reference sequence). This CDR3 region has 15 residues. The CDR3 coding sequence is TGTGCCAGCAGCTTAGGTCCAGGGTGGCGCGAGACCCAGTACTTC. This translates into CASSLGPGWRETQYF.

Ten or more counts support this clonotype. V and J are TRBV28 and TRBJ2-7; D is perhaps TRBD1 (6 bases). This CDR3 region has 15 residues. Germline lookup yields CDR1 MDHEN and CDR2 SYDVKM. Trimming removed 4 bases at V and 2 bases at J, with 15 bases between. This CDR3 is CASSSLTGRAYEQYF. The CDR3 coding sequence is TGTGCCAGCAGTTCCCTCACAGGGAGAGCCTACGAGCAGTACTTC.

This clonotype was counted at least ten times. The gene calls are TRBV27 and TRBJ1-1, with D unresolved. The V end was cut by 2 bases, the J end by 4 bases, with 20 bases between. This CDR3 is 17 amino acids long. The germline V gene has CDR1 MNHEY and CDR2 SMNVEV (reference sequence). The CDR3 nucleotides read TGTGCCAGCAGTTTAGGCGGCGCGGCACCTTGGGGCACTGAAGCTTTCTTT. Residues: CASSLGGAAPWGTEAFF.

The chain couples TRBV10-1 to TRBJ1-5, with 11 bases lining up with TRBD1. In germline, CDR1 is WNHNN, CDR2 SYGVQD (reference sequence). J lost 5 bases, V lost 5 bases, and 14 bases had no gene match. The CDR3 contains 18 residues. CDR3 DNA sequence: TGCGCCAGCAGTCTGCCCTCCGGGACAGGGGGTCTCGATCAGCCCCAGCATTTT. Protein: CASSLPSGTGGLDQPQHF.

This clonotype was seen a few times. The chain links TRBV6-1 to TRBJ1-5; the D is unclear. V was clipped by 7 bases and J by 0 bases, with 10 bases between them. The CDR3 length is 14 residues. Germline values: CDR1 MNHNS, CDR2 SASEGT. The CDR3 spells CASNSVYSNQPQHF. The CDR3 DNA reads TGTGCCAGCAATTCGGTTTATAGCAATCAGCCCCAGCATTTT.

The table lists this clonotype with a few counts. The rearrangement joins TRBV30 to TRBJ2-4; TRBD1 agrees at 7 bases. The junction had 13 bases not matched to a gene; V was cut back by 2 bases and J by 15 bases. Germline lookup yields CDR1 GTSNPN and CDR2 SVGIG (reference sequence). This CDR3 has 13 amino acids. The DNA of the CDR3 is TGTGCCTGGAGTATGAGATGGGACAGTCAACTGTACTTC. Amino acid sequence: CAWSMRWDSQLYF. Full variable domain (missing parts from reference TRBV30 and TRBJ2-4): SQTIHQWPATLVQPVGSPLSLECTVEGTSNPNLYWYRQAAGRGLQLLFYSVGIGQISSEVPQNLSASRPQDRQFILSSKKLLLSDSGFYLCAWSMRWDSQLYFGAGTRLSVL.

V usage is TRBV12-3 or TRBV12-4 and J usage is TRBJ1-2, with 7 bases matching TRBD1. Trimming at V came to 6 bases and at J to 2 bases, leaving 3 bases not matched to a gene. The CDR3 contains 13 residues. In DNA form, the CDR3 reads TGTGCCAGCAGAAAGACAGGGAACTATGGCTACACCTTC. It specifies CASRKTGNYGYTF.

This clonotype was picked up many times. The V gene is TRBV28, the J gene TRBJ2-7; no clear D. Per germline, CDR1 MDHEN and CDR2 SYDVKM. CDR3 length: 15 amino acids. V was clipped by 5 bases and J by 6 bases, with 20 bases between them. Here the CDR3 reads CASSGVEISVSEQYF. The CDR3 coding sequence is TGTGCCAGCAGTGGGGTGGAGATTTCAGTCTCCGAGCAGTACTTC. The full variable domain, its missing parts supplied by reference TRBV28 and TRBJ2-7, is DVKVTQSSRYLVKRTGEKVFLECVQDMDHENMFWYRQDPGLGLRLIYFSYDVKMKEKGDIPEGYSVSREKKERFSLILESASTNQTSMYLCASSGVEISVSEQYFGPGTRLTVT.

This clonotype was picked up many times. The chain couples TRBV6-5 to TRBJ2-5; D is unresolved. This CDR3 has 12 residues. Trimming took off 1 base at V and 2 bases at J, with 2 bases between the two ends. CDR1 and CDR2 (germline): MNHEY, SVGAGI. CDR3 amino acids: CASSYLQETQYF. CDR3 in DNA: TGTGCCAGCAGTTACTTACAAGAGACCCAGTACTTC.

This clonotype was counted between two and nine times. The rearrangement uses TRBV7-2 and TRBJ1-2; TRBD1 matches at 7 bases. Losses at the gene ends were 4 bases for V and 4 bases for J; bases not matched to a gene: 6. CDR1 SGHTA and CDR2 FQGNSA come from the germline V gene. The CDR3 has 14 residues. This CDR3 reads CASSYNRGGYGYTF. CDR3 DNA: TGTGCCAGCAGCTACAACAGGGGAGGCTATGGCTACACCTTC. Drawing the rest from reference TRBV7-2 and TRBJ1-2, the complete variable domain is GAGVSQSPSNKVTEKGKDVELRCDPISGHTALYWYRQSLGQGLEFLIYFQGNSAPDKSGLPSDRFSAERTGGSVSTLTIQRTQQEDSAVYLCASSYNRGGYGYTFGSGTRLTVV.

The chain combines TRBV12-3 or TRBV12-4 with TRBJ1-3; 7 nucleotides match TRBD1. CDR3 length equals 17 residues. V shed 5 bases and J 0 bases; nucleotides not matched to a gene: 10. CDR3 nucleotide sequence: TGTGCCAGCAGTCCGCTTTTGACAGGGACCTCTGGAAACACCATATATTTT. Its protein product is CASSPLLTGTSGNTIYF.

The V and J genes are TRBV5-6 and TRBJ2-5; D remains ambiguous. CDR1 and CDR2 (germline): SGHDT, YYEEEE. Trimming pared 5 bases from V and 1 base from J, leaving 9 bases between. This CDR3 is built from 13 residues. Here the CDR3 reads CASRTQFQETQYF. The CDR3 nucleotides are TGTGCCAGCAGAACCCAGTTCCAAGAGACCCAGTACTTC.

This clonotype was detected many times. The chain has TRBV28 and TRBJ2-6, with 9 bases aligning to TRBD2. J lost 1 base, V lost 1 base, and 5 bases had no gene match. Germline CDR1 MDHEN, CDR2 SYDVKM. The CDR3 has 18 amino acids. The chain's CDR3 is CASSLSLAGPSGANVLTF. DNA of the CDR3: TGTGCCAGCAGTTTATCCCTAGCGGGGCCTTCTGGGGCCAACGTCCTGACTTTC.

This clonotype was counted between two and nine times. The J gene is TRBJ2-5, the V gene TRBV20-1; D is unresolved. CDR3 size: 15 residues. Between the trimmed V and J ends, which lost 5 bases and 2 bases, there was a span of 18 bases. Germline CDR1 and CDR2: DFQATT and SNEGSKA (reference sequence). The CDR3 region has the DNA TGCAGTGCTCCCGATCCAATGGGCTTACAAGAGACCCAGTACTTC. It translates to CSAPDPMGLQETQYF.

This clonotype was seen at least ten times. This chain connects TRBV2 to TRBJ2-7; 8 bases agree with TRBD2. The V gene's germline CDR1 is SNHLY and CDR2 FYNNEI. The CDR3 sequence is 14 residues long. V lost 4 bases, J lost 7 bases, and 9 bases stayed unmatched. CDR3 amino acids: CASSVWREVGEQYF. The CDR3 nucleotides read TGTGCCAGCAGTGTCTGGCGGGAGGTAGGGGAGCAGTACTTC.

This clonotype came up many times. CDR3 region: CASSDSLRTDNSPLHF. The CDR3, as DNA: TGTGCCAGCAGTGACAGTCTCAGGACTGATAATTCACCCCTCCACTTT. V and J are TRBV2 and TRBJ1-6; D unclear. Trimming took off 3 bases at V and 5 bases at J, with 14 bases between the two ends. Per the germline V gene, CDR1 is SNHLY and CDR2 is FYNNEI. This CDR3 region has 16 residues.

This clonotype showed up many times. The rearrangement links TRBV2 to TRBJ2-2; 11 bases are a match to TRBD2. V lost 2 bases to trimming and J lost 4 bases; unmatched junction nucleotides: 9. CDR3 length: 18 residues. The germline CDR1 and CDR2 sequences are SNHLY and FYNNEI. This CDR3 reads CASSELVAGGPGTGELFF. The CDR3 nucleotides are TGTGCCAGCAGTGAATTGGTAGCGGGAGGGCCGGGCACCGGGGAGCTGTTTTTT. The whole variable domain, filled in from reference TRBV2 and TRBJ2-2, reads EPEVTQTPSHQVTQMGQEVILRCVPISNHLYFYWYRQILGQKVEFLVSFYNNEISEKSEIFDDQFSVERPDGSNFTLKIRSTKLEDSAMYFCASSELVAGGPGTGELFFGEGSRLTVL.